Listed below are T cell receptor beta chains from one sample, sequenced in a study of monozygotic twins with inflammatory bowel disease. One entry per CDR3 protein, without DNA, is what TCRdb gives after re-calling the 5' RACE reads. Its listing shows about 160,000 distinct CDR3 sequences. The sequenced sample consisted of blood. The receptors originated from a human donor with ulcerative colitis or Crohn's disease, or a healthy co-twin of an affected twin (not recorded which). CDR3s include the opening cysteine and the closing phenylalanine or tryptophan.

>19|TRBV28|TRBJ1-3
CASSFWDRGPESSGNTIYF
>11|TRBV11-2|TRBJ2-7
CASSVAYEQYF
>16|TRBV20-1|TRBJ2-4
CSAGTSERLAKNIQYF
>15|TRBV5-6|TRBJ2-7
CASSPRTSGGYEQYF
>15|TRBV7-2|TRBJ1-6
CASSLGGQGKLPLHF
>12|TRBV7-3|TRBJ1-5
CASSDRGGPQHF
>12|TRBV15|TRBJ2-5
CATSGLGETQYF
>14|TRBV11-3|TRBJ2-7
CASSLGASAYEQYF
>15|TRBV10-3|TRBJ2-3
CANSNRDRDTDTQYF
>14|TRBV18|TRBJ2-7
CASSLPGTGYEQYF
>15|TRBV7-2|TRBJ2-5
CASSSQGGPQETQYF
>13|TRBV12-3/TRBV12-4|TRBJ2-7
CASTGQGSYEQYF
>15|TRBV3-1|TRBJ2-2
CASSPSGVNTGELFF
>15|TRBV7-2|TRBJ2-5
CASSLGAGGRETQYF
>17|TRBV28|TRBJ2-3
CASTLNLIPKDTDTQYF
>14|TRBV9|TRBJ2-5
CASSVGLAEETQYF
>16|TRBV7-8|TRBJ1-4
CASSPGQGRANEKLFF
>20|TRBV7-8|TRBJ2-1
CASSSKTTVLSGRVGNEQFF
>11|TRBV10-3|TRBJ1-1
CAISENTEAFF
>16|TRBV7-2|TRBJ2-1
CASRSGLAGGPGEQFF
>13|TRBV7-9|TRBJ2-7
CASTHGTFYEQYF
>16|TRBV20-1|TRBJ2-1
CSAKNSVAGGYNEQFF
>16|TRBV13|TRBJ2-7
CASSHRGQGAPYEQYF
>17|TRBV24-1|TRBJ2-3
CATSDRPDRAGPDTQYF
>14|TRBV10-3|TRBJ2-7
CAISEGTQAYEQYF
>14|TRBV27|TRBJ1-1
CASRRTGQIYEAFF
>12|TRBV6-5|TRBJ1-1
CASSPGGPEAFF
>13|TRBV10-3|TRBJ1-2
CAISQGQANGYTF
>15|TRBV15|TRBJ1-5
CATSRDFEGEEPQHF
>15|TRBV7-2|TRBJ2-3
CASSGAGSIADTQYF
>18|TRBV14|TRBJ2-5
CASSQDRWRLAGGETQYF